Described below is a single T cell receptor (beta chain) sequence and its context. Using immunoSEQ multiplex PCR, the repertoire was profiled, and TCRdb retains in-frame clones only, with some absent. The table records roughly 30,000 clones, 80% to 90% of them present only once. The data originate from a study of T cell changes during pregnancy in multiple sclerosis. The TCR comes from a female donor with multiple sclerosis, enrolled in a pregnancy study. Sequenced material: CD8+ T cells from peripheral blood mononuclear cells, taken in the second trimester of pregnancy.

CDR3 loop: CASSSPAGEVTDTGELFF. Written as DNA, the CDR3 is TGTGCCAGCAGTTCCCCAGCGGGAGAGGTTACGGACACCGGGGAGCTGTTTTTT. The chain joins TRBV28 to TRBJ2-2, with 8 bases lining up with TRBD2. CDR3 length: 18 residues. Germline CDR1 and CDR2: MDHEN and SYDVKM. The trim removed 4 bases at V and 3 bases at J, leaving 13 bases unmatched.